The text below deals with one TCR beta chain. The V and J ends lost 6 bases and 5 bases, in that order; junction bases with no gene match: 12. Germline V gene data show CDR1 as SNHLY and CDR2 as FYNNEI. This CDR3 has 15 residues. Here immunoSEQ multiplex PCR was the method, and the copy in TCRdb shows in-frame clones only, minus some. Among 60,000 or so clones listed, around 89% were seen once. The data derive from a study of blood T cell repertoires in COVID-19. For the study at large: T cells, B-cell-depleted T cells, or PBMCs provided the cDNA or gDNA that served as material.

This sequence joins TRBV2 and TRBJ2-5, with TRBD2 matching over 7 bases. This receptor was obtained from a human donor with active COVID-19. The donor label of this sample is uncertain. The source material was peripheral blood. CDR3 sequence reads: CASRGREGTRETQYF. For the CDR3, the DNA is TGTGCCAGCAGGGGCAGGGAGGGCACAAGGGAGACCCAGTACTTC.